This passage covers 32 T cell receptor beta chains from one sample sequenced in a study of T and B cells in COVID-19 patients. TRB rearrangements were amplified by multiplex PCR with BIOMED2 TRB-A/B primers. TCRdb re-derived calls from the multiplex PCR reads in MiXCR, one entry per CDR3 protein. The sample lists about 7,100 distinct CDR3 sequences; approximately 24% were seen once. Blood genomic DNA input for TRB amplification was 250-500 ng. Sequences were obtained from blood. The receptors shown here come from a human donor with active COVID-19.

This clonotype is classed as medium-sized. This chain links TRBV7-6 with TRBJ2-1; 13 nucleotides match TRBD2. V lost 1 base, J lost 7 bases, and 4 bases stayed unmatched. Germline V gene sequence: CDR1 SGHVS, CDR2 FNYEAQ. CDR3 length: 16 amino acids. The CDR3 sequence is CASSLVVLAGGNEQFF. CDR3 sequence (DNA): TGTGCCAGCAGCTTAGTTGTACTAGCGGGGGGGAATGAGCAGTTCTTC.

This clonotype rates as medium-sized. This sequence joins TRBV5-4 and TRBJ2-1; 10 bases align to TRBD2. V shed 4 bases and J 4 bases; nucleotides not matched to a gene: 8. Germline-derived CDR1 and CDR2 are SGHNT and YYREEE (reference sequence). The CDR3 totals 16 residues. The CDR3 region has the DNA TGTGCCAGCAGCACTAGGACTAGCGGAGATTACAATGAGCAGTTCTTC. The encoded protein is CASSTRTSGDYNEQFF.

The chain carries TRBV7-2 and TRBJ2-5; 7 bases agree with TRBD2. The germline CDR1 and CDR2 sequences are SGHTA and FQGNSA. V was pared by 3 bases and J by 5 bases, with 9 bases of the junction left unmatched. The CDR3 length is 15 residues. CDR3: CASSLGGGPVETQYF. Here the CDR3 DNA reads TGTGCCAGCAGCTTGGGGGGAGGGCCTGTGGAGACCCAGTACTTC.

The CDR3 DNA reads TGCAGTGCTAGATGGGGTTCCGATTCTGGAAACACCATATATTTT. Protein: CSARWGSDSGNTIYF. The chain has TRBV20-1 and TRBJ1-3, with unresolved D. Trimming cost V 2 bases and J 1 base, with 12 bases left between them. The CDR3 loop spans 15 amino acids. CDR1 and CDR2 from the germline V gene are DFQATT and SNEGSKA (reference sequence).

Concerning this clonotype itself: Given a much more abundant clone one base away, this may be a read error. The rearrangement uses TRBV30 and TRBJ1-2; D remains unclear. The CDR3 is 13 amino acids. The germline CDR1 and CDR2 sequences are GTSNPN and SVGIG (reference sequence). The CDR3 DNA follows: TGTGCCTCTGGACGGAGTACTAACTATGGCTACCCCTTC. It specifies CASGRSTNYGYPF.

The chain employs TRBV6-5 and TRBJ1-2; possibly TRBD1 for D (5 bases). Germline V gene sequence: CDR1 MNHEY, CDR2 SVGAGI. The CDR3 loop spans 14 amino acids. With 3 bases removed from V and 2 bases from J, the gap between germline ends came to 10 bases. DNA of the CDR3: TGTGCCAGCAGTTATGAGGGGCGGAACTATGGCTACACCTTC. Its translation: CASSYEGRNYGYTF.

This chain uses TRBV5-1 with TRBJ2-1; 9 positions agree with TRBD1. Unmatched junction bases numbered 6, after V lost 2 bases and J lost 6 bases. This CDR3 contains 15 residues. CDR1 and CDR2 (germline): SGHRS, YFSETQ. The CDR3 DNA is TGCGCCAGCAGCTTCGTGGGGGGACAGGGCAATGAGCAGTTCTTC. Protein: CASSFVGGQGNEQFF.

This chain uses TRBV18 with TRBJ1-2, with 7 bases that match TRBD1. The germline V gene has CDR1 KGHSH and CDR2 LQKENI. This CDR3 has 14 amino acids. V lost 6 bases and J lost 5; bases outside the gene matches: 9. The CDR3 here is CASSEGQVGYGYTF. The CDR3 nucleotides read TGTGCCAGCTCGGAAGGACAGGTGGGGTATGGCTACACCTTC.

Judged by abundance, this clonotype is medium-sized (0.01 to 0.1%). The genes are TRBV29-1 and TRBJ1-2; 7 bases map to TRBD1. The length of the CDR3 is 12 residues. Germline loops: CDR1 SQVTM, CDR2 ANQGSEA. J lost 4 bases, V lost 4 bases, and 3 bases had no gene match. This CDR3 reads CSVVPGGYGYTF. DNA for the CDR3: TGCAGCGTTGTTCCAGGGGGCTATGGCTACACCTTC.

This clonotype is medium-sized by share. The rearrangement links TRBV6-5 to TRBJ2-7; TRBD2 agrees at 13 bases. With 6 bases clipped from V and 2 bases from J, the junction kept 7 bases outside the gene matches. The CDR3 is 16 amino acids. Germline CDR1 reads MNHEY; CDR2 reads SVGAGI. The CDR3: CASSPGTSGATYEQYF. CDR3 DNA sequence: TGTGCCAGCAGCCCCGGGACTAGCGGGGCCACCTACGAGCAGTACTTC.

The CDR3, as DNA: TGTGCCAGTAGCAGGACAGAAAACTATGGCTACACCTTC. Translating gives CASSRTENYGYTF. The chain employs TRBV19 and TRBJ1-2; D might be TRBD1 (6 bases). V was shortened by 6 bases and J by 2 bases, with 10 bases between the two germline ends. Per the germline V gene, CDR1 is LNHDA and CDR2 is SQIVND (reference sequence). This CDR3 region has 13 residues.

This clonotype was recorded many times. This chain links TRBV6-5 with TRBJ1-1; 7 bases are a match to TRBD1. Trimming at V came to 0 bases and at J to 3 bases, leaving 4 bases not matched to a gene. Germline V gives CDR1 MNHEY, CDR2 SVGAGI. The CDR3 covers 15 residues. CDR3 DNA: TGTGCCAGCAGTTACTCAGACAGGGTGGACACTGAAGCTTTCTTT. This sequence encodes CASSYSDRVDTEAFF.

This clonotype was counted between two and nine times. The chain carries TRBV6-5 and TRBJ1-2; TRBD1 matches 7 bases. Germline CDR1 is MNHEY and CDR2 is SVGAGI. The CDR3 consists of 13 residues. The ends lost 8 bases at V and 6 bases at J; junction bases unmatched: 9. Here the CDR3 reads CASRTTGANGYTF. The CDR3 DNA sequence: TGTGCCAGCCGAACTACAGGGGCTAATGGCTACACCTTC.

As DNA, the CDR3 is TGTGCCAGCAGCTTGGCCGGGGGTGATGAAGCTTTCTTT. Its translation: CASSLAGGDEAFF. This chain uses TRBV5-4 with TRBJ1-1; maybe TRBD1 (5 bases). Germline lookup yields CDR1 SGHNT and CDR2 YYREEE (reference sequence). The V end lost 0 bases, the J end lost 7 bases, and 10 bases lay between the germline ends. The CDR3 spans 13 residues.

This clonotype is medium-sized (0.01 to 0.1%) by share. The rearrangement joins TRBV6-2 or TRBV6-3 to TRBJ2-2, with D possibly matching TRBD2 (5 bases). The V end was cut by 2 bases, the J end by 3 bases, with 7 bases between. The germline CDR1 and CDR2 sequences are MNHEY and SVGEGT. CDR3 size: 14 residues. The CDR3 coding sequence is TGTGCCAGCAGTTACGAGGGATACACCGGGGAGCTGTTTTTT. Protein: CASSYEGYTGELFF.

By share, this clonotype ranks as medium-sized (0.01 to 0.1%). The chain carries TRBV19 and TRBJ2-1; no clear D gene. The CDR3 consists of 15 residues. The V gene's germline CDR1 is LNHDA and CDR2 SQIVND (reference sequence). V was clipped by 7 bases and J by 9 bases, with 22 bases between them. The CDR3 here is CASNIPGRTRGEQFF. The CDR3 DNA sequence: TGTGCCAGTAACATTCCAGGCCGTACCAGAGGTGAGCAGTTCTTC.

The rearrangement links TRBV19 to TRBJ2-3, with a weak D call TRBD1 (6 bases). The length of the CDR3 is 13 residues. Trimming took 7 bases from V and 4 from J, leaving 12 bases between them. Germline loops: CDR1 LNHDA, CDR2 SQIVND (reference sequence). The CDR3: CASTKPGADTQYF. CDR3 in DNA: TGTGCCAGTACCAAACCAGGGGCAGATACGCAGTATTTT.

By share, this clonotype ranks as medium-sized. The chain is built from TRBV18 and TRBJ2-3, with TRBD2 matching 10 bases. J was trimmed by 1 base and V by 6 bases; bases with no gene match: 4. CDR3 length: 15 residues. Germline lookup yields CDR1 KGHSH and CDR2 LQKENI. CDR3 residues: CASSDGTSGTDTQYF. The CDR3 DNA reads TGTGCCAGCTCTGACGGGACTAGCGGCACAGATACGCAGTATTTT.

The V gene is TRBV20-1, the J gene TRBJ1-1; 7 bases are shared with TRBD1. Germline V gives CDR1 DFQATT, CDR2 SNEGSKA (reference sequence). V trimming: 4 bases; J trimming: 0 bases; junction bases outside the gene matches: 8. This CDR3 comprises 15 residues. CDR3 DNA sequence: TGCAGTGCTATTGCGCGCGGGACAGTGAACACTGAAGCTTTCTTT. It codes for CSAIARGTVNTEAFF.

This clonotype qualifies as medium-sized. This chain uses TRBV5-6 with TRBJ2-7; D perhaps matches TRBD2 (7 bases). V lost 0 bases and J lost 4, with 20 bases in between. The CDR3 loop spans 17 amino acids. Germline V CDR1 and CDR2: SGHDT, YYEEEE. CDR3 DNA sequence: TGTGCCAGCAGCTTGGCCAGAAGGGGGGGAGCAGGGTACGAGCAGTACTTC. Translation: CASSLARRGGAGYEQYF.

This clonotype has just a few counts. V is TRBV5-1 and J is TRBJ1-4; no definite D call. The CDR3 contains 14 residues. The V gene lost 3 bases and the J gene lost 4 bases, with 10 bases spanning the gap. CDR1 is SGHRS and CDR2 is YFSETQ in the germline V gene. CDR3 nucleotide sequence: TGCGCCAGCAGCTCCGGGGTTAATAATGAAAAACTGTTTTTT. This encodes CASSSGVNNEKLFF.

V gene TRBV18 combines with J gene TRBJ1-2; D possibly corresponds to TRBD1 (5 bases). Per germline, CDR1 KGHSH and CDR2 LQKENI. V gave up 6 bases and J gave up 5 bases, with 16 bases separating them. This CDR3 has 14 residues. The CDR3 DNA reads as TGTGCCAGCTCTCGCAGCCGGGACGGGTATGGCTACACCTTC. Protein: CASSRSRDGYGYTF.

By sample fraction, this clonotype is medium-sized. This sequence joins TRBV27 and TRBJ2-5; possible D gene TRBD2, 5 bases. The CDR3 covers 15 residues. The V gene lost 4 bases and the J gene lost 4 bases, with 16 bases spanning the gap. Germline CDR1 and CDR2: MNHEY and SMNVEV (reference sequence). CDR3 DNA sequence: TGTGCCAGCAGTTCCCGGGTCCACGGGGTAGAGACCCAGTACTTC. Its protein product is CASSSRVHGVETQYF.

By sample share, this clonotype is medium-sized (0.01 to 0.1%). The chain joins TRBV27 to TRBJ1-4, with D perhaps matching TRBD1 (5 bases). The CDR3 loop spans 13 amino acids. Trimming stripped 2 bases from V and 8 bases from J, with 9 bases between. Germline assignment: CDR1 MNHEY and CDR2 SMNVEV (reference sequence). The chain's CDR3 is CASSLRGLEKLFF. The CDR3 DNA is TGTGCCAGCAGTTTACGGGGACTCGAAAAACTGTTTTTT. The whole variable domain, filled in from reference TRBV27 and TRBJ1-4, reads EAQVTQNPRYLITVTGKKLTVTCSQNMNHEYMSWYRQDPGLGLRQIYYSMNVEVTDKGDVPEGYKVSRKEKRNFPLILESPSPNQTSLYFCASSLRGLEKLFFGSGTQLSVL.

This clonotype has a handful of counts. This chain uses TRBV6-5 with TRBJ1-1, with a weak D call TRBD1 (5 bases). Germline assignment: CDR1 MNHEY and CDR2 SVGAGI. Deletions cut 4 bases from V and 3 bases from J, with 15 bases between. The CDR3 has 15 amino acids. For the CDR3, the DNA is TGTGCCAGCAGTTCGTCGGGACTCTCTGACACTGAAGCTTTCTTT. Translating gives CASSSSGLSDTEAFF.

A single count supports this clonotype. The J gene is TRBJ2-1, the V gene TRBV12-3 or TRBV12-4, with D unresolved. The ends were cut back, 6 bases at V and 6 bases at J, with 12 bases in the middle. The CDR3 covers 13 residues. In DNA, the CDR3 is TGTGCCAGCAGCCCATCGTGCGGCAATGAGCAGTTCTTC. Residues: CASSPSCGNEQFF.

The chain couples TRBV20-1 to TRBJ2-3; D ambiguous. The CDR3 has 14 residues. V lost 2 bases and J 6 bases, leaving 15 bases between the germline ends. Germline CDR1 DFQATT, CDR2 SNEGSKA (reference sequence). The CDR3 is CSARRAIPEDTQYF. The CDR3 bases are TGCAGTGCTAGAAGGGCTATCCCGGAGGATACGCAGTATTTT.

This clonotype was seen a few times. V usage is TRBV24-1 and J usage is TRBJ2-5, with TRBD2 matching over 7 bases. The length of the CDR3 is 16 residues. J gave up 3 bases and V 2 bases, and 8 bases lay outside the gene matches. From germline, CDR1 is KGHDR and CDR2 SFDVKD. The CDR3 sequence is CATSDSMGRGEETQYF. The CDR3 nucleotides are TGTGCCACCAGTGATTCGATGGGGAGGGGTGAAGAGACCCAGTACTTC.

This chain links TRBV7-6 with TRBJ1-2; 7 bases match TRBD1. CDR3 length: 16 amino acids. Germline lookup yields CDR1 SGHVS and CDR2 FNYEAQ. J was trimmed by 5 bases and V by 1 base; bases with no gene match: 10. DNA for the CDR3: TGTGCCAGCAGCTTAGGGCCCGACAGGGACTATTATGGCTACACCTTC. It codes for CASSLGPDRDYYGYTF.

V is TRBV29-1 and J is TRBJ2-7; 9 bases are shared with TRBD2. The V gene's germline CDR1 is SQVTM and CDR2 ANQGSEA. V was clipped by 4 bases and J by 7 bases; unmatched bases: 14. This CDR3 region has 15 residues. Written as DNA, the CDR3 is TGCAGCGTTGTAGTAGCGGGAGCACGGTACAATGAGCAGTACTTC. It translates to CSVVVAGARYNEQYF.

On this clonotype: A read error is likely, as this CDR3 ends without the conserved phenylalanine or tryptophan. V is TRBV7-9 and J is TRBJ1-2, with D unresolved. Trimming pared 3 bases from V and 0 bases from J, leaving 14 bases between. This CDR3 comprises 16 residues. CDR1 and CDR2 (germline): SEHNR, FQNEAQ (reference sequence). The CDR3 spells CASSLAMGRANYGYTS. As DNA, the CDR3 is TGTGCCAGCAGCTTGGCAATGGGGAGGGCTAACTATGGCTACACCTCC.

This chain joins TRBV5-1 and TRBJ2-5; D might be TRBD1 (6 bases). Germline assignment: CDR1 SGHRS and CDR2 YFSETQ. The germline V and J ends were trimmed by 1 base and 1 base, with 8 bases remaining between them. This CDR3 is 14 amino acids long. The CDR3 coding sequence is TGCGCCAGCAGCTTGCAGGGGTTCCAAGAGACCCAGTACTTC. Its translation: CASSLQGFQETQYF.